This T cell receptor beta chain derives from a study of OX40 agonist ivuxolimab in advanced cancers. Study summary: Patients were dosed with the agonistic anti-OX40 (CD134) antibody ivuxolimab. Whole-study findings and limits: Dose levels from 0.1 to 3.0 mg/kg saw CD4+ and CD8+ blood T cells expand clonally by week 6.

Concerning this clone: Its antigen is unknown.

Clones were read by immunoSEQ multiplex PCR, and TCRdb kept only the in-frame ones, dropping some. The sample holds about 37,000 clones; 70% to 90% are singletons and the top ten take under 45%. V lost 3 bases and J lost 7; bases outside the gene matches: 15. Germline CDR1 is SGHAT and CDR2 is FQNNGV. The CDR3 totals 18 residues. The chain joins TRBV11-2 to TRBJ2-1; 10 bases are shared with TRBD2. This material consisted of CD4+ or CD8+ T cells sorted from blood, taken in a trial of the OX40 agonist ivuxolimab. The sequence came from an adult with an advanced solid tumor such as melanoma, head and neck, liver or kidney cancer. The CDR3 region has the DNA TGTGCCAGCAGCTTGATTGTGAGAGCGGGAGGGCCCCGGAATGAGCAGTTCTTC. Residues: CASSLIVRAGGPRNEQFF.